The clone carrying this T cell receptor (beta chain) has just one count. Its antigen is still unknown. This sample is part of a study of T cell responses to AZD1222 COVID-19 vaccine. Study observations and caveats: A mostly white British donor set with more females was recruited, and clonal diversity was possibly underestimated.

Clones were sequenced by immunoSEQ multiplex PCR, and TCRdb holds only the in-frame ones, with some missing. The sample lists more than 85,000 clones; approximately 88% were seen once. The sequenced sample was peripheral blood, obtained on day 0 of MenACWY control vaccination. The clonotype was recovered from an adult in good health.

In nucleotides, the CDR3 is TGCGCCAGCAGTGAGACAGGGGGTACTGAAGCTTTCTTT. This encodes CASSETGGTEAFF. This rearrangement joins TRBV10-1 to TRBJ1-1; TRBD1 matches at 8 bases. Germline CDR1 is WNHNN and CDR2 is SYGVQD (reference sequence). J was trimmed by 5 bases and V by 2 bases; bases with no gene match: 1. The CDR3 consists of 13 residues.